This T cell receptor (beta chain) was identified during a study of blood T cell repertoires in COVID-19 (dated by TCRdb to the early 2020s). Study-level background: Samples from collaborators originated in the United States, Italy and Spain and spanned both the acute and convalescent phases of COVID-19. Samples came from the ongoing ImmuneRACE study (first 160 participants) plus 1,254 subjects from 6 global collaborators. Subjects who had been exposed to COVID-19, were actively infected with it, or had recovered from it provided the deeply sampled blood TCRbeta repertoires that made up the dataset. A de-identified subject ID, COVID-19 status, age in years and sex were almost always included in the sample metadata. The repertoires were released in a freely available public database intended as a resource for research on the immune response to SARS-CoV-2. Where available, HLA class I and class II types were taken from metadata supplied by the sample provider and were not determined by assay-based typing. The prospective study material was composed of cDNA or gDNA derived from T cells, B-cell-depleted T cells, or PBMCs. Study-wide conclusions, independent of this receptor: How much clinical and demographic metadata was included differed by source and by participant, and the metadata was provided uncurated.

The collaborating institutions used their own protocols to collect whole blood in K2EDTA tubes. For TCRbeta analysis, collaborator samples were shipped as frozen whole blood, as isolated PBMCs, or as DNA extracted from either sample type. TCRbeta CDR3 regions were amplified from genomic DNA using the immunoSEQ Assay, a bias-controlled multiplex PCR. In the authors' own workflow: The number of nucleated cells in each sample was estimated by amplification of reference gene primers within the assay. Sequence reads were collapsed and filtered to measure the absolute abundance of every unique TCRbeta CDR3 rearrangement. For each sample, productive Simpson clonality was calculated by taking the square root of Simpson's diversity index across productive rearrangements. Held by TCRdb, this immuneACCESS table contains in-frame sequences only and omits some clones. Under half of the omission traces to an unresolved V gene where checked; the cause of the rest is unknown. That table gives V, J and clone size, and the DNA gave D and trimming. Here the sample has roughly 130,000 clones; roughly 76% occur a single time. Less than 15% of the sample lies in the top ten.

CDR3 length: 15 amino acids, cysteine to phenylalanine. Of the read, only the CDR3 DNA is kept; its 45 bases are in frame from base 1. CDR1 SGHNT and CDR2 YYREEE were looked up in the germline V gene (reference sequence). V is pared back by 0 bases and J by 4 bases, with 13 bases lying between the germline termini. A remark on this clone: Its antigen remains unidentified. The record has no base qualities; no much larger clone is one base away.

This TCR was sampled from a man older than 75 with acute or convalescent COVID-19. Sequences were obtained from peripheral blood. This chain joins TRBV5-4 to TRBJ1-2; there is no confident call for the D gene. Read as DNA, the sequence is TGTGCCAGCAGCTTGGAACCGCGATCGAGCTATGGCTACACCTTC. Its protein is CASSLEPRSSYGYTF.